The 20 T cell receptor beta chains presented below share a single source sample, sequenced in a study of T cell responses to AZD1222 COVID-19 vaccine. Only in-frame clones appear in the TCRdb table, and some are missing; sequencing was by immunoSEQ multiplex PCR. The sample has 150,000 to 180,000 clones; 90% are singletons. The sample in question was peripheral blood, obtained on day 0 of AZD1222 vaccination. Receptors were obtained from an adult in good health.

V usage is TRBV6-6 and J usage is TRBJ1-2; 7 bases are a match to TRBD1. Germline V gene data show CDR1 as MNHNY and CDR2 as SVGAGI (reference sequence). V shed 5 bases and J 2 bases; nucleotides not matched to a gene: 2. CDR3 length: 13 amino acids. CDR3 sequence: CASSRQGNYGYTF. In DNA, the CDR3 is TGTGCCAGCAGTCGACAGGGAAACTATGGCTACACCTTC.

This clone appeared a few times. J is TRBJ2-7 and V is TRBV19, with 10 bases matching TRBD1. CDR1 LNHDA and CDR2 SQIVND come from the germline V gene (reference sequence). The CDR3 length is 16 residues. Trimming at V came to 1 base and at J to 6 bases, leaving 9 bases not matched to a gene. CDR3 sequence (DNA): TGTGCCAGTAGTATAGCCCGAGAGACAGGGGGCCTCGAGCAGTACTTC. It encodes CASSIARETGGLEQYF.

This clone was seen once. The chain joins TRBV7-6 to TRBJ1-1, with D unclear. Between the trimmed V and J ends, which lost 7 bases and 5 bases, there was a span of 20 bases. The CDR3 has 15 amino acids. Germline V CDR1 and CDR2: SGHVS, FNYEAQ. As DNA, the CDR3 is TGTGCCAGCATCATAGGGTTCACCGGGAGGACTGAAGCTTTCTTT. Encoded protein: CASIIGFTGRTEAFF. Using reference TRBV7-6 and TRBJ1-1 for the parts outside the CDR3, the full variable domain is GAGVSQSPRYKVTKRGQDVALRCDPISGHVSLYWYRQALGQGPEFLTYFNYEAQQDKSGLPNDRFSAERPEGSISTLTIQRTEQRDSAMYRCASIIGFTGRTEAFFGQGTRLTVV.

The CDR3 bases are TGTGCCAGCAGCCCTAACGAAGGGACAATCCCCGAAAAACTGTTTTTT. It codes for CASSPNEGTIPEKLFF. This chain links TRBV5-8 with TRBJ1-4, with TRBD1 as a possible D gene (6 bases). Germline CDR1 reads SGHTS; CDR2 reads YDEGEE. V lost 4 bases, J lost 8 bases, and 21 bases lay in between. The CDR3 totals 16 residues.

J is TRBJ1-5 and V is TRBV7-9; 8 bases are shared with TRBD1. The CDR3 consists of 13 residues. The germline CDR1 and CDR2 sequences are SEHNR and FQNEAQ (reference sequence). The V gene end was trimmed by 4 bases and the J gene end by 7 bases; junction bases not matched to a gene: 3. CDR3 residues: CASSSQGGQPQHF. DNA for the CDR3: TGTGCCAGCAGCTCACAGGGGGGGCAGCCCCAGCATTTT.

The chain uses TRBV7-2 and TRBJ2-5; D may correspond to TRBD1 or TRBD2 (5 bases each). Trimming removed 1 base at V and 1 base at J, with 13 bases between. CDR3 length equals 16 residues. Germline-derived CDR1 and CDR2 are SGHTA and FQGNSA. The CDR3 region is CASSLGPGHLQETQYF. DNA for the CDR3: TGTGCCAGCAGCTTAGGCCCGGGGCACCTCCAAGAGACCCAGTACTTC.

This chain uses TRBV27 with TRBJ1-1; TRBD1 aligns across 7 bases. CDR3 length equals 13 residues. The germline CDR1 and CDR2 sequences are MNHEY and SMNVEV (reference sequence). V gave up 6 bases and J gave up 3 bases; unmatched junction bases: 4. The CDR3 bases are TGTGCCAGCAGCCGGGGACAGTACACTGAAGCTTTCTTT. As protein: CASSRGQYTEAFF.

The chain recombines TRBV19 with TRBJ2-7; maybe TRBD1 (6 bases). The CDR3 is 13 amino acids. V was trimmed by 5 bases and J by 2 bases, leaving 10 bases between them. CDR1 and CDR2 from the germline V gene are LNHDA and SQIVND (reference sequence). The CDR3 DNA sequence: TGTGCCAGTAGTCGCAGGACAGCCTACGAGCAGTACTTC. Residues: CASSRRTAYEQYF.

The rearrangement uses TRBV30 and TRBJ1-6, with a possible D match to TRBD1 (6 bases). Trimming shortened V by 6 bases and J by 6 bases, and 18 bases separated the two germline ends. Per the germline V gene, CDR1 is GTSNPN and CDR2 is SVGIG (reference sequence). The CDR3 has 15 residues. The CDR3 DNA reads as TGTGCCTGCCCCCAGGGGTACTCCCGTAATTCACCCCTCCACTTT. This gives the protein CACPQGYSRNSPLHF. Full variable domain (outside the CDR3, taken from reference TRBV30 and TRBJ1-6): SQTIHQWPATLVQPVGSPLSLECTVEGTSNPNLYWYRQAAGRGLQLLFYSVGIGQISSEVPQNLSASRPQDRQFILSSKKLLLSDSGFYLCACPQGYSRNSPLHFGNGTRLTVT.

The rearrangement joins TRBV10-3 to TRBJ1-1; unclear D gene. Looked up from germline, CDR1 is ENHRY and CDR2 is SYGVKD. This CDR3 region has 15 residues. V shed 8 bases and J shed 3 bases, with 19 bases lying between them. CDR3 in DNA: TGTGCCATCCGGAGCGGGCAGGTAATAGACACTGAAGCTTTCTTT. It encodes CAIRSGQVIDTEAFF.

The V and J genes are TRBV7-2 and TRBJ2-7; D might be TRBD1 (6 bases). Germline V gene sequence: CDR1 SGHTA, CDR2 FQGNSA. The CDR3 has 16 amino acids. The ends were cut back, 5 bases at V and 0 bases at J, with 17 bases in the middle. In DNA, the CDR3 is TGTGCCAGCAGCCTTCGAGTGACAGGCAGCTCCTACGAGCAGTACTTC. This codes for CASSLRVTGSSYEQYF.

This clone was seen once. CDR3 amino acids: CASSQLGPNEKLFF. The DNA of the CDR3 is TGTGCCAGCAGCCAATTGGGGCCAAATGAAAAACTGTTTTTT. The rearrangement uses TRBV14 and TRBJ1-4; D may be TRBD1 (5 bases). V lost 2 bases and J 5 bases, leaving 9 bases between the germline ends. This CDR3 region has 14 residues. Per the germline V gene, CDR1 is SGHDN and CDR2 is FVKESK. Full variable domain (rest looked up from reference TRBV14 and TRBJ1-4): EAGVTQFPSHSVIEKGQTVTLRCDPISGHDNLYWYRRVMGKEIKFLLHFVKESKQDESGMPNNRFLAERTGGTYSTLKVQPAELEDSGVYFCASSQLGPNEKLFFGSGTQLSVL.

The J gene is TRBJ2-1, the V gene TRBV19, with 8 nucleotides matching TRBD2. Germline lookup yields CDR1 LNHDA and CDR2 SQIVND (reference sequence). With V trimmed by 10 bases and J by 0 bases, 17 bases remained unmatched. The CDR3 loop spans 18 amino acids. The CDR3 coding sequence is TGTGCCACCGGGAGGGCGACTAGGCTCTTTTCCTCCTACAATGAGCAGTTCTTC. Residues: CATGRATRLFSSYNEQFF.

This clone occurred once. J is TRBJ1-1 and V is TRBV10-3; D may be TRBD1 (5 bases). V lost 4 bases and J 0 bases, leaving 18 bases between the germline ends. Germline lookup yields CDR1 ENHRY and CDR2 SYGVKD. This CDR3 is built from 17 residues. The DNA for the CDR3 is TGTGCCATCAGTGCCGGGGGAGCAGGGCCCGTGAACACTGAAGCTTTCTTT. This gives the protein CAISAGGAGPVNTEAFF.

The chain is built from TRBV29-1 and TRBJ2-3; D is unclear. Trimming took off 7 bases at V and 2 bases at J, with 16 bases between the two ends. This CDR3 is built from 14 residues. The germline V gene has CDR1 SQVTM and CDR2 ANQGSEA. The CDR3 DNA reads as TGCAGCGCCATGCAAGGGATGACCACAGATACGCAGTATTTT. This gives the protein CSAMQGMTTDTQYF.

This clone was detected only a few times. The chain combines TRBV28 with TRBJ1-2; D is ambiguous. This CDR3 is 11 amino acids long. The V end lost 4 bases, the J end lost 8 bases, and 8 bases lay between the germline ends. Germline V gives CDR1 MDHEN, CDR2 SYDVKM. The CDR3 spells CASSSPGGYTF. The CDR3 DNA reads as TGTGCCAGCAGTTCCCCGGGAGGCTACACCTTC.

The chain uses TRBV5-1 and TRBJ1-3, with D possibly matching TRBD1 (5 bases). Trimming left V 0 bases short and J 2 bases short, with 9 bases between. CDR3 length equals 15 residues. Germline CDR1 is SGHRS and CDR2 is YFSETQ. Written as DNA, the CDR3 is TGCGCCAGCAGCTTGGGCGGGGGGACTGGAAACACCATATATTTT. Translated, it gives CASSLGGGTGNTIYF.

The table lists this clone with a count of one. V gene TRBV6-5 combines with J gene TRBJ1-1; D uncertain. This CDR3 has 14 amino acids. Trimming left V 0 bases short and J 0 bases short, with 5 bases between. From germline, CDR1 is MNHEY and CDR2 SVGAGI. In DNA, the CDR3 is TGTGCCAGCAGTTACTCGATTTTGAACACTGAAGCTTTCTTT. This gives the protein CASSYSILNTEAFF.

This clone was recorded once. The J gene is TRBJ1-5, the V gene TRBV29-1; D may be TRBD1 (5 bases). V lost 5 bases and J lost 2, with 7 bases in between. The CDR3 sequence is 12 residues long. Germline lookup yields CDR1 SQVTM and CDR2 ANQGSEA. The CDR3 region has the DNA TGCAGCGTTAAACAGGGCAATCAGCCCCAGCATTTT. Protein sequence: CSVKQGNQPQHF.

This chain connects TRBV9 to TRBJ2-5, with D hard to call. CDR3 length equals 15 residues. The V gene's germline CDR1 is SGDLS and CDR2 YYNGEE. V lost 0 bases and J lost 5, with 14 bases in between. The CDR3 coding sequence is TGTGCCAGCAGCGTAGTAGGTGAAGGTTTGGAGACCCAGTACTTC. Translated: CASSVVGEGLETQYF.